The rows below give T cell receptor beta chains drawn from one sample of a study of technical replicates of blood from four donors. The data were produced by immunoSEQ multiplex PCR, yet TCRdb's version contains in-frame clones alone and is incomplete. This table holds fewer than 65,000 clones, roughly 86% found once. Sequencing used PBMCs. These receptors were obtained from a human donor in good health. Some clones in this sample may be carry-over from other donors' samples. Both conserved end residues are part of each CDR3. D genes are given only for firm matches. Size values are once, few and many counts, or a class for expanded clones, and some rows have none.

>once|TRBJ1-1|TRBV7-6|.
TGTGCCAGCAGCCTTTCGGCCGGGACTGAAGCTTTCTTT
CASSLSAGTEAFF
>.|TRBJ2-5|TRBV23-1|TRBD1
TGCGCCAGCAGTCAAATAAGGGGTCCCTGGGACAGGGATTACCAAGAGACCCAGTACTTC
CASSQIRGPWDRDYQETQYF
>.|TRBJ2-7|TRBV6-6|TRBD2
TGTGCCAGCAGCCTAGCGGGGTACGAGCAGTACTTC
CASSLAGYEQYF
>.|TRBJ2-5|TRBV5-1|.
TGCGCCAGCAGCTTGGCAGGGGACCAAGAGACCCAGTACTTC
CASSLAGDQETQYF
>.|TRBJ1-4|TRBV30|.
TGTGCCTCTCCCGGAGGGGGGGTTGGTGAAAAACTGTTTTTT
CASPGGGVGEKLFF
>.|TRBJ1-2|TRBV7-2|.
TGTGCCAGCAGCTTAGAGGTGGGGCGGAACTATGGCTACACCTTC
CASSLEVGRNYGYTF
>.|TRBJ2-5|TRBV7-2|.
TGTGCCAGCAGCCCCCGGGTTAGCGAGGGGGTGGAGACCCAGTACTTC
CASSPRVSEGVETQYF
>.|TRBJ2-5|TRBV4-1|TRBD2
TGCGCCAGCAGCGATATTTTTTTAGCGGGGGGGACCGAGACCCAGTACTTC
CASSDIFLAGGTETQYF
>.|TRBJ2-7|TRBV21-1|.
TGTGCCAGCAGGAGGACAGTCAGGGGGCAGTACTTC
CASRRTVRGQYF
>.|TRBJ2-2|TRBV6-1|TRBD2
TGTGCCAGCAGTGGGGGCCCCCGGGACTACCTTAACGCGAACACCGGGGAGCTGTTTTTT
CASSGGPRDYLNANTGELFF
>.|TRBJ1-2|TRBV5-1|TRBD1
TGCGCCAGCAGCTCCGGGACAGGAGATAACTATGGCTACACCTTC
CASSSGTGDNYGYTF
>.|TRBJ2-1|TRBV7-2|TRBD1
TGTGCCAGCAGCCCCCGGAGAGACAGGGGTTACAATGAGCAGTTCTTC
CASSPRRDRGYNEQFF
>.|TRBJ2-3|TRBV27|.
TGTGCCAGCAGTTTGGGTTGGAGGACAGATACGCAGTATTTT
CASSLGWRTDTQYF
>.|TRBJ2-6|TRBV7-9|.
TGTGCCAGCAGCCCCCAGCCGACGGGGGCTGGGGCCAACGTCCTGACTTTC
CASSPQPTGAGANVLTF
>few|TRBJ1-2|TRBV25-1|TRBD1
TGTGCCAGCAGTGAAGTCAGGGGGAACTATGGCTACACCTTC
CASSEVRGNYGYTF
>.|TRBJ2-5|TRBV25-1|TRBD2
TGTGCCAGCATTACTGGGGGGGGAGAGACCCAGTACTTC
CASITGGGETQYF
>.|TRBJ1-1|TRBV4-3|TRBD1
TGCGCCAGCAGCCAACACCTTAGTGAGACAGGGATGGCCACTGAAGCTTTCTTT
CASSQHLSETGMATEAFF
>once|TRBJ2-2|TRBV5-1|TRBD2
TGCGCCAGCAGCTTGATGACTAGCGGGGGCCCGAACACCGGGGAGCTGTTTTTT
CASSLMTSGGPNTGELFF
>.|TRBJ1-5|TRBV7-8|.
TGTGCCAGCAGCTTAGACTTTCAGCCCCAGCATTTT
CASSLDFQPQHF
>.|TRBJ2-1|TRBV5-4|.
TGTGCCAGCAGCACCTCCCCGGGGGCCTACAATGAGCAGTTCTTC
CASSTSPGAYNEQFF
>.|TRBJ1-5|TRBV6-1|.
TGTGCCAGCAGTGAATTACAGGCCCCCAGGCCCCAGCATTTT
CASSELQAPRPQHF
>once|TRBJ2-7|TRBV6-5|.
TGTGCCAGCAGTGCTGACAGCTACTCCTACGAGCAGTACTTC
CASSADSYSYEQYF
>.|TRBJ2-2|TRBV9|.
TGTGCCAGCAGCGAGTCAGGGTACACCGGGGAGCTGTTTTTT
CASSESGYTGELFF